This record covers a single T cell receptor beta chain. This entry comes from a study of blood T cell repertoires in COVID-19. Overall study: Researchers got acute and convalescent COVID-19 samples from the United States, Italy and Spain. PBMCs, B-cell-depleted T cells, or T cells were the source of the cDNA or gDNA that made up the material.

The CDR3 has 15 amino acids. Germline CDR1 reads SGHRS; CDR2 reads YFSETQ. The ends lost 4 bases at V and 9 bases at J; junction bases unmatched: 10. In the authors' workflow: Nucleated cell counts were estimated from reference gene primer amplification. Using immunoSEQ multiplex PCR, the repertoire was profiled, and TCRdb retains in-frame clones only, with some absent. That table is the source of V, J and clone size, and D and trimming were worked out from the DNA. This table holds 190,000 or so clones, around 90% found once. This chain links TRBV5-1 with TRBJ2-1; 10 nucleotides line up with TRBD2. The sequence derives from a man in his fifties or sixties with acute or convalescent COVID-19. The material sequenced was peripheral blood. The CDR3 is CASSRSSGSYVEQFF. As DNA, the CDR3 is TGCGCCAGCAGCCGCTCTAGCGGGAGTTATGTTGAGCAGTTCTTC.